This passage covers 16 T cell receptor beta chains from one sample sequenced in a study of post-analysis software for immune sequencing data. The study's findings and limits: Comparison of patients with controls showed about 5 TRBV segments more frequent in patients, TRBV5-6, TRBV5-1 and TRBV20-1 among them.

Their antigens remain unidentified. Each TCR beta cDNA library carried unique molecular identifiers. One entry per CDR3 protein results from TCRdb running MiXCR on the PCR reads. The sample has roughly 410,000 distinct CDR3 sequences, less than 40% seen once; the top ten hold about an eighth. The sample consisted of blood. The receptors here all came from a girl between 5 and 17 years old with multiple sclerosis.

This clonotype was counted between two and nine times. The chain carries TRBV5-6 and TRBJ2-7; either TRBD1 or TRBD2 may supply D (5 bases each). The CDR3 length is 11 residues. V gave up 0 bases and J gave up 8 bases, with 6 bases separating them. CDR1 and CDR2 from the germline V gene are SGHDT and YYEEEE. DNA of the CDR3: TGTGCCAGCAGCTTGGGGGGACAGCAGTACTTC. The encoded protein is CASSLGGQQYF.

This clonotype was picked up a small number of times. The V and J genes are TRBV6-5 and TRBJ1-6; 8 bases match TRBD1. Looked up from germline, CDR1 is MNHEY and CDR2 is SVGAGI. With V trimmed by 0 bases and J by 7 bases, 17 bases remained unmatched. The CDR3 spans 20 residues. The CDR3, as DNA: TGTGCCAGCAGTTACTCTCCCGCATACAGGGGGAAGGAGGCGAATTCACCCCTCCACTTT. It codes for CASSYSPAYRGKEANSPLHF.

V and J are TRBV12-3 or TRBV12-4 and TRBJ1-1; no definite D call. This CDR3 has 12 amino acids. V lost 3 bases and J lost 5, with 7 bases in between. This chain's CDR3 is CASSFGYTEAFF. The CDR3 coding sequence is TGTGCCAGCAGTTTCGGCTATACTGAAGCTTTCTTT.

This chain uses TRBV20-1 with TRBJ2-1; tentative D call: TRBD2 (6 bases). Germline values: CDR1 DFQATT, CDR2 SNEGSKA (reference sequence). The CDR3 sequence is 14 residues long. V lost 3 bases, J lost 4 bases, and 13 bases lay in between. DNA for the CDR3: TGCAGTGCTAGGGCGACTAGACTTTACAATGAGCAGTTCTTC. Protein sequence: CSARATRLYNEQFF.

This chain uses TRBV7-2 with TRBJ2-5; 7 positions agree with TRBD2. Unmatched junction bases numbered 2, after V lost 3 bases and J lost 1 base. CDR1 is SGHTA, CDR2 FQGNSA, per germline. The CDR3 consists of 14 residues. CDR3 region: CASSFSGFQETQYF. CDR3 sequence (DNA): TGTGCCAGCAGCTTTAGCGGGTTCCAAGAGACCCAGTACTTC.

CDR3 residues: CASSLRMGQGGNQPQHF. CDR3 in DNA: TGTGCCAGCAGTTTAAGGATGGGCCAGGGCGGCAATCAGCCCCAGCATTTT. The V and J genes are TRBV12-3 or TRBV12-4 and TRBJ1-5, with D possibly being TRBD1 (5 bases). The CDR3 has 17 amino acids. V was cut by 2 bases and J by 2 bases, with 16 bases left in between.

This clonotype was seen more than once but under ten times. The chain uses TRBV6-6 and TRBJ1-6, with D hard to call. V was trimmed by 6 bases and J by 0 bases, leaving 15 bases between them. The CDR3 spans 17 residues. Germline V gene data show CDR1 as MNHNY and CDR2 as SVGAGI (reference sequence). The CDR3 nucleotides are TGTGCCAGCAGCAACGGGCCGGCGAGCTCCTATAATTCACCCCTCCACTTT. Its protein is CASSNGPASSYNSPLHF.

A few counts support this clonotype. The chain has TRBV2 and TRBJ2-6; 7 bases fit TRBD2. CDR1 is SNHLY, CDR2 FYNNEI, per germline. This CDR3 is built from 16 residues. V shed 7 bases and J 0 bases; nucleotides not matched to a gene: 6. Written as DNA, the CDR3 is TGTGCCAGCAACGCGGGGGTCCACTCTGGGGCCAACGTCCTGACTTTC. It translates to CASNAGVHSGANVLTF.

CDR3: CASSFQGGEKLFF. In DNA form, the CDR3 reads TGTGCCAGCAGTTTTCAGGGAGGTGAAAAACTGTTTTTT. V usage is TRBV27 and J usage is TRBJ1-4, with D possibly TRBD1 on 5 matching bases. V lost 3 bases and J lost 7, with 9 bases in between. This CDR3 spans 13 amino acids. Germline values: CDR1 MNHEY, CDR2 SMNVEV (reference sequence).

The rearrangement joins TRBV6-1 to TRBJ2-1; D is possibly TRBD1 or TRBD2 (6 bases each). Between the trimmed V and J ends, which lost 6 bases and 5 bases, there was a span of 29 bases. This CDR3 has 19 residues. Germline values: CDR1 MNHNS, CDR2 SASEGT. The DNA of the CDR3 is TGTGCCAGCAGGCGACTGATTACATCCCTAGGGGGGACTCACAATGAGCAGTTCTTC. The encoded protein is CASRRLITSLGGTHNEQFF.

The chain joins TRBV12-3 or TRBV12-4 to TRBJ2-4; D remains ambiguous. The CDR3 spans 13 residues. V dropped 0 bases and J dropped 6 bases, with 6 bases sitting between them. This CDR3 is CASSLAVGNIQYF. The CDR3 bases are TGTGCCAGCAGTTTAGCGGTGGGAAACATTCAGTACTTC.

This chain connects TRBV6-2 or TRBV6-3 to TRBJ1-6; the D is unclear. V shed 6 bases and J shed 10 bases, with 7 bases lying between them. Per the germline V gene, CDR1 is MNHEY and CDR2 is SVGEGT. The CDR3 runs to 11 residues. This CDR3 reads CASRDGSPLHF. The CDR3 bases are TGTGCCAGCAGGGACGGCTCACCCCTCCACTTT.

This clonotype occurred a few times. The chain couples TRBV20-1 to TRBJ2-3; D gene uncertain. Deletions cut 3 bases from V and 8 bases from J, with 18 bases between. CDR1 DFQATT and CDR2 SNEGSKA come from the germline V gene (reference sequence). The length of the CDR3 is 14 residues. CDR3 loop: CSARFRPLDGTQYF. The CDR3 DNA sequence: TGCAGTGCTAGGTTCAGGCCCTTGGATGGTACGCAGTATTTT.

This chain uses TRBV29-1 with TRBJ1-2; D is ambiguous. From germline, CDR1 is SQVTM and CDR2 ANQGSEA. The CDR3 contains 14 residues. V lost 0 bases to trimming and J lost 1 base, with 9 bases between them. CDR3 nucleotides: TGCAGCGTTGAAGATTCTGACTTTAACTATGGCTACACCTTC. As protein: CSVEDSDFNYGYTF.

The chain links TRBV12-3 or TRBV12-4 to TRBJ1-2; a weak D match, TRBD1 (5 bases). This CDR3 comprises 15 residues. V was trimmed by 5 bases and J by 4 bases, leaving 17 bases between them. The CDR3 coding sequence is TGTGCCAGCAGTCAGGGACGAGGCCATGGCTATGGCTACACCTTC. It encodes CASSQGRGHGYGYTF.

This clonotype came up a few times. The chain couples TRBV10-2 to TRBJ2-2; no reliable D call. Germline CDR1 reads WSHSY; CDR2 reads SAAADI. The V and J ends lost 6 bases and 5 bases respectively, with 10 bases between them. This CDR3 is 13 amino acids long. CDR3 sequence: CASRSYWTGELFF. CDR3 DNA sequence: TGCGCCAGCAGATCCTATTGGACCGGGGAGCTGTTTTTT.